What follows are 24 T cell receptor beta chains derived from one specimen sequenced in a study of blood T cell repertoires in COVID-19. The assay was immunoSEQ multiplex PCR, and TCRdb's table has in-frame clones only and misses some. Among approximately 210,000 clones listed, about 90% were seen once. Sequencing used peripheral blood. These receptors came from a man aged 30 to 45 with acute or convalescent COVID-19.

The gene calls are TRBV10-3 and TRBJ2-7, with a weak D call TRBD1 (6 bases). Per germline, CDR1 ENHRY and CDR2 SYGVKD. The CDR3 has 14 residues. Trimming removed 4 bases from V and 1 base from J, with 11 bases in between. Written as DNA, the CDR3 is TGTGCCATCAGTGGAGGCGGACAGTCCTACGAGCAGTACTTC. Amino acid sequence: CAISGGGQSYEQYF.

On this clone: Relative to the germline gene, one junction end is altered; a read error may explain this. The chain carries TRBV6-1 and TRBJ2-7; D perhaps matches TRBD1 (6 bases). This CDR3 has 14 residues. Germline CDR1 and CDR2: MNHNS and SASEGT. The CDR3 is CASSELADSLIKHF. As DNA, the CDR3 is TGTGCCAGCAGTGAATTGGCGGACAGTTTAATTAAGCACTTC.

V and J are TRBV2 and TRBJ2-2; 7 bases agree with TRBD1. This CDR3 spans 16 amino acids. Germline V CDR1 and CDR2: SNHLY, FYNNEI. Germline trimming cut 7 bases from V and 1 base from J; bases unmatched to any gene: 9. The CDR3 nucleotides are TGTGCCAGCACCGAAGTGACAGGGATGAACACCGGGGAGCTGTTTTTT. It yields the protein CASTEVTGMNTGELFF.

This chain connects TRBV19 to TRBJ2-2; 16 bases are a match to TRBD2. After removal of 7 bases from V and 7 bases from J, the junction contained 9 bases not matched to a gene. Germline values: CDR1 LNHDA, CDR2 SQIVND (reference sequence). The CDR3 is made up of 17 amino acids. CDR3 sequence: CASTSPGLAGGIGELFF. For the CDR3, the DNA is TGTGCCAGTACCTCCCCGGGACTAGCGGGAGGGATCGGGGAGCTGTTTTTT.

The gene calls are TRBV3-1 (or the pseudogene TRBV3-2) and TRBJ2-3, with 12 bases fitting TRBD1. Germline V gene data show CDR1 as LGHDT and CDR2 as YNNKEL (reference sequence). V was pared by 0 bases and J by 5 bases, with 9 bases of the junction left unmatched. The CDR3 has 18 amino acids. CDR3 protein: CASSQDYGTGGSIDTQYF. CDR3 in DNA: TGTGCCAGCAGCCAAGATTACGGGACAGGGGGCTCGATAGATACGCAGTATTTT.

Written as DNA, the CDR3 is TGTGCCAGCAGCCAAGATAGGGACAGTTACTATGGCTACACCTTC. Translated: CASSQDRDSYYGYTF. This sequence joins TRBV3-1 (or the pseudogene TRBV3-2) and TRBJ1-2, with 7 positions matching TRBD1. Losses at the gene ends were 0 bases for V and 3 bases for J; bases not matched to a gene: 4. Germline lookup yields CDR1 LGHDT and CDR2 YNNKEL (reference sequence). This CDR3 comprises 15 residues.

This clone was seen many times. The gene calls are TRBV28 and TRBJ2-7; 10 bases fit TRBD1. The CDR3 runs 14 residues. Germline V gene lookup returns CDR1 MDHEN and CDR2 SYDVKM. V gave up 8 bases and J gave up 3 bases; unmatched junction bases: 7. The CDR3 DNA is TGTGCCAGCGGACCGACAGGGGGCCTCTACGAGCAGTACTTC. Amino acids: CASGPTGGLYEQYF. The whole variable domain, filled in from reference TRBV28 and TRBJ2-7, reads DVKVTQSSRYLVKRTGEKVFLECVQDMDHENMFWYRQDPGLGLRLIYFSYDVKMKEKGDIPEGYSVSREKKERFSLILESASTNQTSMYLCASGPTGGLYEQYFGPGTRLTVT.

The V and J genes are TRBV30 and TRBJ2-7; possibly TRBD2 for D (5 bases). CDR1 and CDR2 from the germline V gene are GTSNPN and SVGIG (reference sequence). The CDR3 is made up of 14 amino acids. V lost 1 base, J lost 3 bases, and 13 bases lay in between. CDR3 loop: CAWSERGRFYEQYF. The CDR3 nucleotides are TGTGCCTGGAGTGAACGGGGAAGATTCTACGAGCAGTACTTC.

The sample holds one count of this clone. The CDR3 bases are TGCAGTGCTAGTGGGACAGGGAGCTACACCTTC. It encodes CSASGTGSYTF. The rearrangement joins TRBV20-1 to TRBJ1-2, with 9 bases matching TRBD1. The germline V gene encodes CDR1 DFQATT and CDR2 SNEGSKA (reference sequence). The ends lost 3 bases at V and 9 bases at J; junction bases unmatched: 2. The length of the CDR3 is 11 residues.

The chain has TRBV4-1 and TRBJ2-5; a weak D match, TRBD1 (6 bases). V gave up 0 bases and J gave up 3 bases, with 14 bases separating them. CDR1 is MGHRA, CDR2 YSYEKL, per germline. The CDR3 runs to 16 residues. CDR3: CASSQDGGDTEETQYF. The CDR3, as DNA: TGCGCCAGCAGCCAAGATGGTGGGGACACAGAAGAGACCCAGTACTTC.

The chain couples TRBV6-6 to TRBJ1-1, with 8 bases matching TRBD1. From germline, CDR1 is MNHNY and CDR2 SVGAGI (reference sequence). V gave up 7 bases and J gave up 7 bases; unmatched junction bases: 8. The CDR3 totals 13 residues. The CDR3 DNA follows: TGTGCCAGCATTGGACAGGGCTATGGTGAAGCTTTCTTT. It translates to CASIGQGYGEAFF.

CDR3 sequence reads: CASSTPRGRADNSPLHF. CDR3 nucleotides: TGTGCCAGCAGCACTCCCCGGGGGAGGGCCGATAATTCACCCCTCCACTTT. This chain uses TRBV11-2 with TRBJ1-6; a weak D match, TRBD1 (5 bases). Trimming removed 5 bases at V and 5 bases at J, with 19 bases between. The germline CDR1 and CDR2 sequences are SGHAT and FQNNGV. The CDR3 is 17 amino acids.

The V call is TRBV2, the J call TRBJ2-2; maybe TRBD1 (7 bases). Germline CDR1 is SNHLY and CDR2 is FYNNEI. Trimming stripped 6 bases from V and 7 bases from J, with 18 bases between. The CDR3 has 15 amino acids. CDR3 nucleotide sequence: TGTGCCAGCAGACCTTCAGGGGGGAAAAGCGGGGAGCTGTTTTTT. This translates into CASRPSGGKSGELFF.

The DNA of the CDR3 is TGTGCCAGCAGCCAAATAGCTCTAGCGTCCCGCCAAGAGACCCAGTACTTC. This encodes CASSQIALASRQETQYF. The chain couples TRBV3-1 (or the pseudogene TRBV3-2) to TRBJ2-5, with TRBD2 as a possible D gene (6 bases). The germline V gene has CDR1 LGHDT and CDR2 YNNKEL (reference sequence). Trimming stripped 2 bases from V and 1 base from J, with 17 bases between. CDR3 length: 17 residues.

This clone is a singleton in its sample. The DNA of the CDR3 is TGTGCCAGCAGCTTCCCTCCGTTAGGGGTGAACACTGAAGCTTTCTTT. This sequence encodes CASSFPPLGVNTEAFF. The chain has TRBV7-8 and TRBJ1-1; possibly TRBD1 for D (5 bases). CDR3 length equals 16 residues. V was pared by 3 bases and J by 0 bases, with 14 bases between. Germline V gene data show CDR1 as SGHVS and CDR2 as FQNEAQ.

The V call is TRBV3-1 (or the pseudogene TRBV3-2), the J call TRBJ2-3; 7 nucleotides align to TRBD1. The CDR3 contains 18 residues. The germline CDR1 and CDR2 sequences are LGHDT and YNNKEL (reference sequence). J was trimmed by 1 base and V by 0 bases; bases with no gene match: 10. CDR3 region: CASSQEGPRQGRTDTQYF. The CDR3 DNA follows: TGTGCCAGCAGCCAAGAAGGACCGAGACAGGGCCGCACAGATACGCAGTATTTT.

A single count supports this clone. The chain recombines TRBV9 with TRBJ2-1; 12 nucleotides align to TRBD2. The CDR3 runs to 16 residues. J gave up 2 bases and V 2 bases, and 2 bases lay outside the gene matches. Germline V gene data show CDR1 as SGDLS and CDR2 as YYNGEE. In DNA, the CDR3 is TGTGCCAGCAGCGTTACTAGCGGGGGGCCCTACAATGAGCAGTTCTTC. Protein sequence: CASSVTSGGPYNEQFF.

The V call is TRBV30, the J call TRBJ2-3, with D maybe TRBD1 (6 bases). The CDR3 totals 14 residues. Germline V gene lookup returns CDR1 GTSNPN and CDR2 SVGIG (reference sequence). Trimming pared 2 bases from V and 1 base from J, leaving 10 bases between. CDR3 in DNA: TGTGCCTGGAGTAAAGCAGGGGGCACAGATACGCAGTATTTT. Translated: CAWSKAGGTDTQYF.

The chain joins TRBV27 to TRBJ2-3; 9 nucleotides line up with TRBD2. The length of the CDR3 is 16 residues. Germline V gene sequence: CDR1 MNHEY, CDR2 SMNVEV (reference sequence). V lost 5 bases, J lost 5 bases, and 11 bases stayed unmatched. Here the CDR3 reads CASSLEGRGGLDTQYF. CDR3 nucleotides: TGTGCCAGCAGTCTTGAGGGGCGGGGGGGCCTAGATACGCAGTATTTT.

The chain combines TRBV6-5 with TRBJ1-5, with a possible D match to TRBD1 (6 bases). The CDR3 sequence is 15 residues long. CDR1 is MNHEY, CDR2 SVGAGI, per germline. V was clipped by 2 bases and J by 4 bases, with 12 bases between them. CDR3 amino acids: CASSYQQGSNQPQHF. The CDR3, as DNA: TGTGCCAGCAGTTACCAACAGGGCAGTAATCAGCCCCAGCATTTT.

This clone has a single count. CDR3 DNA: TGTGCCAGCAGCCGATCAGGGACTAGTGAGCAGTTCTTC. Amino acids: CASSRSGTSEQFF. V is TRBV5-5 and J is TRBJ2-1; 8 bases line up with TRBD2. The CDR3 runs 13 residues. The ends lost 4 bases at V and 9 bases at J; junction bases unmatched: 6. Germline V gives CDR1 SGHKS, CDR2 YYEKEE (reference sequence).

The gene calls are TRBV7-3 and TRBJ2-3; 9 nucleotides line up with TRBD1. This CDR3 spans 14 amino acids. Germline trimming cut 3 bases from V and 4 bases from J; bases unmatched to any gene: 2. Germline-derived CDR1 and CDR2 are SGHTA and FQGTGA. CDR3 loop: CASSLDRGADTQYF. CDR3 nucleotide sequence: TGTGCCAGCAGCTTGGACAGGGGCGCAGATACGCAGTATTTT.

The rearrangement uses TRBV19 and TRBJ1-1; no reliable D call. The CDR3 has 14 residues. CDR1 is LNHDA and CDR2 is SQIVND in the germline V gene (reference sequence). The V gene lost 8 bases and the J gene lost 1 base, with 14 bases spanning the gap. In DNA form, the CDR3 reads TGTGCCAGTGGGTGGGCGGGCCGGAACACTGAAGCTTTCTTT. Translated: CASGWAGRNTEAFF.

The rearrangement uses TRBV14 and TRBJ2-7, with 9 positions matching TRBD1. J gave up 4 bases and V 4 bases, and 8 bases lay outside the gene matches. The CDR3 is made up of 15 amino acids. The germline gives CDR1 SGHDN, CDR2 FVKESK. The CDR3 sequence: CASSPHRGQRYEQYF. CDR3 nucleotide sequence: TGTGCCAGCAGCCCCCACAGGGGGCAACGATACGAGCAGTACTTC.